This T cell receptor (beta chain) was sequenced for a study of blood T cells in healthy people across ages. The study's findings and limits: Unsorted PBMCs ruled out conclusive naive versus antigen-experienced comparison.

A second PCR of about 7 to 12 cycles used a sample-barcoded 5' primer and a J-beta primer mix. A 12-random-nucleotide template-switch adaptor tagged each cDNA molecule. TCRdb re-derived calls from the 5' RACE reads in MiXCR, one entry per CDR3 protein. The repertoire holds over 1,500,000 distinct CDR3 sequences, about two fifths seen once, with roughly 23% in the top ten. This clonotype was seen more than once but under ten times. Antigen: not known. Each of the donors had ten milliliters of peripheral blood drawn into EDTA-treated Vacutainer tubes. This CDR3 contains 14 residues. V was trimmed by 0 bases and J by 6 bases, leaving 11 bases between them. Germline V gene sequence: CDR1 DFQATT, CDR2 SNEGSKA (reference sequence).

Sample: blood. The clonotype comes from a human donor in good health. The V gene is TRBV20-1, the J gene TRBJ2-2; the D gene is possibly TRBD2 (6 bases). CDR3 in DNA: TGCAGTGCTAGAGATAGGCGGGGCGCCGGGGAGCTGTTTTTT. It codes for CSARDRRGAGELFF.